These 32 T cell receptor beta chains were all obtained from the same sample, sequenced in a study of cytomegalovirus exposure and HLA in healthy donors. Sequencing was performed with immunoSEQ multiplex PCR; in TCRdb, only in-frame clones are kept and a portion is missing. The sample has 150,000 to 200,000 clones; more than 75% are singletons. Sequences were obtained from PBMCs. Receptors were obtained from a woman aged 18-30 years in good health and CMV-seronegative.

V usage is TRBV2 and J usage is TRBJ1-5, with D unclear. Germline V CDR1 and CDR2: SNHLY, FYNNEI. Trimming cost V 4 bases and J 0 bases, with 10 bases left between them. This CDR3 is 15 amino acids long. The CDR3 bases are TGTGCCAGCAGTGTCGCGGGGTATAGCAATCAGCCCCAGCATTTT. This encodes CASSVAGYSNQPQHF.

The chain carries TRBV10-3 and TRBJ2-7, with 9 bases that match TRBD1. V dropped 3 bases and J dropped 7; count of bases not matched to a gene: 10. Germline assignment: CDR1 ENHRY and CDR2 SYGVKD. This CDR3 region has 15 residues. The CDR3 protein is CAISEPGQGGGEQYF. The CDR3 region has the DNA TGTGCCATCAGTGAACCGGGACAGGGTGGCGGTGAGCAGTACTTC.

The CDR3 region is CASSQIDGELFF. As DNA, the CDR3 is TGTGCCAGCTCACAGATAGACGGGGAGCTGTTTTTT. This chain uses TRBV18 with TRBJ2-2, with D unclear. This CDR3 contains 12 residues. The V gene's germline CDR1 is KGHSH and CDR2 LQKENI. V lost 4 bases and J 7 bases, leaving 7 bases between the germline ends. Filled out from reference TRBV18 and TRBJ2-2, the complete variable domain reads NAGVMQNPRHLVRRRGQEARLRCSPMKGHSHVYWYRQLPEEGLKFMVYLQKENIIDESGMPKERFSAEFPKEGPSILRIQQVVRGDSAAYFCASSQIDGELFFGEGSRLTVL.

J is TRBJ2-7 and V is TRBV6-1; perhaps TRBD1 as D (6 bases). V was clipped by 0 bases and J by 3 bases, with 12 bases between them. Looked up from germline, CDR1 is MNHNS and CDR2 is SASEGT. This CDR3 is built from 15 residues. The CDR3 DNA reads as TGTGCCAGCAGTGAAGCGCTACAGGGTGGCTACGAGCAGTACTTC. This gives the protein CASSEALQGGYEQYF.

The chain employs TRBV11-3 and TRBJ1-1; 8 bases are a match to TRBD1. V shed 1 base, J shed 2 bases, and the junction held 6 bases outside the gene matches. Germline loops: CDR1 SGHNT, CDR2 YENEEA. The length of the CDR3 is 16 residues. CDR3 DNA sequence: TGTGCCAGCAGCTTAGGGGCCGGGACAGGCAACACTGAAGCTTTCTTT. It is translated as CASSLGAGTGNTEAFF.

The chain has TRBV4-2 and TRBJ1-1; no clear D. The CDR3 covers 16 residues. Germline CDR1 is LGHNA and CDR2 is YNFKEQ. The V end was cut by 1 base, the J end by 2 bases, with 14 bases between. The CDR3 is CASSQVGSGTNTEAFF. The DNA for the CDR3 is TGTGCCAGCAGCCAAGTCGGCTCAGGTACAAACACTGAAGCTTTCTTT.

V is TRBV25-1 and J is TRBJ1-5; D unresolved. The CDR3 runs 15 residues. With 3 bases removed from V and 1 base from J, the gap between germline ends came to 10 bases. From germline, CDR1 is MGHDK and CDR2 SYGVNS. The CDR3 DNA sequence: TGTGCCAGCAGTGAGAACTCTCTGAGCAATCAGCCCCAGCATTTT. This codes for CASSENSLSNQPQHF.

V and J are TRBV4-2 and TRBJ2-1; 7 bases fit TRBD2. The V gene's germline CDR1 is LGHNA and CDR2 YNFKEQ. The CDR3 runs to 14 residues. Unmatched junction bases numbered 6, after V lost 2 bases and J lost 8 bases. For the CDR3, the DNA is TGTGCCAGCAGCCAATGGGGGGGGAAATATGAGCAGTTCTTC. Translating it yields CASSQWGGKYEQFF.

The chain joins TRBV19 to TRBJ1-5; D unclear. Germline V gene sequence: CDR1 LNHDA, CDR2 SQIVND (reference sequence). The CDR3 has 19 residues. Trimming shortened V by 5 bases and J by 0 bases, and 23 bases separated the two germline ends. The CDR3: CASSSVGKNYDYSNQPQHF. The DNA for the CDR3 is TGTGCCAGTAGTTCGGTTGGCAAAAACTACGATTATAGCAATCAGCCCCAGCATTTT. The whole variable domain, remainder taken from reference TRBV19 and TRBJ1-5, is DGGITQSPKYLFRKEGQNVTLSCEQNLNHDAMYWYRQDPGQGLRLIYYSQIVNDFQKGDIAEGYSVSREKKESFPLTVTSAQKNPTAFYLCASSSVGKNYDYSNQPQHFGDGTRLSIL.

The chain carries TRBV27 and TRBJ2-5; weak D call: TRBD1 (5 bases). This CDR3 has 12 residues. Trimming shortened V by 4 bases and J by 5 bases, and 8 bases separated the two germline ends. CDR1 and CDR2 (germline): MNHEY, SMNVEV (reference sequence). In nucleotides, the CDR3 is TGTGCCAGCAGTTCGAAGGGGGAGACCCAGTACTTC. It translates to CASSSKGETQYF.

V usage is TRBV7-6 and J usage is TRBJ2-2, with TRBD1 matching 9 bases. This CDR3 contains 20 residues. The V gene end was trimmed by 4 bases and the J gene end by 5 bases; junction bases not matched to a gene: 20. Looked up from germline, CDR1 is SGHVS and CDR2 is FNYEAQ. CDR3 in DNA: TGTGCCAGCAGCTCCTGGTTGGGACAGGGTATCGGAGGATCAACCGGGGAGCTGTTTTTT. This gives the protein CASSSWLGQGIGGSTGELFF.

This clone showed up just once. For the CDR3, the DNA is TGTGCCACCACATCTAGGGGGCCCCGGGAGCAGTTCTTC. Residues: CATTSRGPREQFF. The chain joins TRBV11-2 to TRBJ2-1, with 7 positions matching TRBD1. The CDR3 has 13 residues. The germline V gene encodes CDR1 SGHAT and CDR2 FQNNGV. Trimming took 10 bases from V and 10 from J; bases not matched to a gene: 13. Based on the CDR3 plus reference TRBV11-2 and TRBJ2-1, the full variable domain is EAGVAQSPRYKIIEKRQSVAFWCNPISGHATLYWYQQILGQGPKLLIQFQNNGVVDDSQLPKDRFSAERLKGVDSTLKIQPAKLEDSAVYLCATTSRGPREQFFGPGTRLTVL.

The chain has TRBV9 and TRBJ1-2; 7 positions match TRBD1. Germline CDR1 reads SGDLS; CDR2 reads YYNGEE. This CDR3 comprises 15 residues. Trimming cost V 3 bases and J 6 bases; bases outside gene matches: 11. The chain's CDR3 is CASSAPTDRADGYTF. DNA for the CDR3: TGTGCCAGCAGCGCCCCAACTGACAGGGCGGATGGCTACACCTTC.

CDR3 sequence reads: CASSRTDTQYF. In DNA, the CDR3 is TGTGCCAGCTCCCGGACAGATACGCAGTATTTT. V gene TRBV18 combines with J gene TRBJ2-3; D remains ambiguous. Trimming pared 6 bases from V and 3 bases from J, leaving 4 bases between. CDR1 is KGHSH, CDR2 LQKENI, per germline. CDR3 size: 11 residues.

The V gene is TRBV6-5, the J gene TRBJ2-2; D is perhaps TRBD2 (6 bases). This CDR3 comprises 15 residues. Trimming left V 8 bases short and J 4 bases short, with 17 bases between. Germline CDR1 and CDR2: MNHEY and SVGAGI. The CDR3 region is CASGWLARGTGELFF. CDR3 DNA: TGTGCCAGCGGATGGCTAGCGCGCGGCACCGGGGAGCTGTTTTTT.

The J gene is TRBJ1-1, the V gene TRBV6-1; D is uncertain. The CDR3 runs 13 residues. Per the germline V gene, CDR1 is MNHNS and CDR2 is SASEGT. V lost 2 bases and J lost 12, with 16 bases in between. This CDR3 reads CASSEPWTGLTFF. In nucleotides, the CDR3 is TGTGCCAGCAGTGAACCGTGGACTGGGTTGACTTTCTTT.

This clone occurred once. The chain has TRBV5-4 and TRBJ2-5, with 7 bases fitting TRBD1. CDR1 is SGHNT, CDR2 YYREEE, per germline (reference sequence). The ends lost 3 bases at V and 5 bases at J; junction bases unmatched: 10. This CDR3 has 15 amino acids. The CDR3, as DNA: TGTGCCAGCAGCTCGCGAGGGGGCGGAACGGAGACCCAGTACTTC. Encoded protein: CASSSRGGGTETQYF.

The CDR3 here is CASSVAGGPPYGYTF. As DNA, the CDR3 is TGTGCCAGCAGCGTAGCCGGGGGACCGCCCTATGGCTACACCTTC. The rearrangement joins TRBV9 to TRBJ1-2, with TRBD1 as a possible D gene (5 bases). Germline V gene data show CDR1 as SGDLS and CDR2 as YYNGEE. The CDR3 sequence is 15 residues long. Trimming pared 0 bases from V and 4 bases from J, leaving 13 bases between.

V usage is TRBV2 and J usage is TRBJ1-4; D not certain. The ends were cut back, 6 bases at V and 5 bases at J, with 4 bases in the middle. CDR1 is SNHLY and CDR2 is FYNNEI in the germline V gene. CDR3 length: 11 amino acids. In DNA form, the CDR3 reads TGTGCCAGCAGCCTAAATGAAAAACTGTTTTTT. Translating it yields CASSLNEKLFF.

The rearrangement links TRBV30 to TRBJ1-1, with TRBD1 matching 10 bases. Unmatched junction bases numbered 2, after V lost 3 bases and J lost 4 bases. CDR3 length: 13 amino acids. From germline, CDR1 is GTSNPN and CDR2 SVGIG (reference sequence). CDR3 loop: CAWSRDRGTEAFF. The CDR3 DNA is TGTGCCTGGAGCCGGGACAGGGGCACTGAAGCTTTCTTT.

The V gene is TRBV5-4, the J gene TRBJ2-7, with 7 positions matching TRBD1. The germline CDR1 and CDR2 sequences are SGHNT and YYREEE (reference sequence). The CDR3 totals 15 residues. The junction had 8 bases not matched to a gene; V was cut back by 4 bases and J by 1 base. The CDR3 reads CASSHRDRESYEQYF. The DNA of the CDR3 is TGTGCCAGCAGCCACCGGGACAGAGAATCCTACGAGCAGTACTTC.

The rearrangement joins TRBV2 to TRBJ2-7; D not resolved. This CDR3 spans 14 amino acids. CDR1 SNHLY and CDR2 FYNNEI come from the germline V gene. Trimming shortened V by 3 bases and J by 2 bases, and 11 bases separated the two germline ends. DNA for the CDR3: TGTGCCAGCAGTGAGGCAGGTCCTCCCTACGAGCAGTACTTC. This gives the protein CASSEAGPPYEQYF.

The V gene is TRBV7-2, the J gene TRBJ2-7, with D possibly matching TRBD2 (6 bases). Germline lookup yields CDR1 SGHTA and CDR2 FQGNSA. The CDR3 consists of 14 residues. Trimming cost V 4 bases and J 7 bases, with 17 bases left between them. CDR3 bases: TGTGCCAGCAGCTCCCGGGGACTCGCTGGGGAGCAGTACTTC. Translated, it gives CASSSRGLAGEQYF.

The chain has TRBV7-9 and TRBJ2-2; D is perhaps TRBD1 (5 bases). The CDR3 consists of 14 residues. V was cut by 6 bases and J by 3 bases, with 11 bases left in between. From germline, CDR1 is SEHNR and CDR2 FQNEAQ (reference sequence). The CDR3 loop reads CASRTLTDTGELFF. For the CDR3, the DNA is TGTGCCAGCAGAACCTTGACAGACACCGGGGAGCTGTTTTTT.

The chain combines TRBV2 with TRBJ2-3; 9 bases are a match to TRBD2. The V and J ends lost 6 bases and 6 bases, in that order; junction bases with no gene match: 10. The CDR3 runs to 15 residues. Germline V CDR1 and CDR2: SNHLY, FYNNEI. This chain's CDR3 is CASRRISGSADTQYF. The CDR3, as DNA: TGTGCCAGCAGACGGATTAGCGGGAGTGCGGATACGCAGTATTTT.

The sample holds a few counts of this clone. The chain employs TRBV2 and TRBJ2-7; TRBD1 matches at 10 bases. V gave up 5 bases and J gave up 3 bases; unmatched junction bases: 4. CDR1 is SNHLY, CDR2 FYNNEI, per germline. There are 14 residues in the CDR3. CDR3 in DNA: TGTGCCAGCAGTAGGGGACAGGGGCTCTACGAGCAGTACTTC. Its protein is CASSRGQGLYEQYF.

This clone was found once. The gene calls are TRBV6-4 and TRBJ2-1; 9 nucleotides line up with TRBD2. The CDR3 sequence is 16 residues long. Germline trimming cut 6 bases from V and 7 bases from J; bases unmatched to any gene: 13. Germline CDR1 and CDR2: MRHNA and SNTAGT. CDR3 coding DNA: TGTGCCAGCAGCCCCGCGGGGGGGGTGGGTAAAAATGAGCAGTTCTTC. Residues: CASSPAGGVGKNEQFF.

This rearrangement joins TRBV30 to TRBJ2-5, with 9 bases that match TRBD2. This CDR3 spans 13 amino acids. Germline CDR1 and CDR2: GTSNPN and SVGIG (reference sequence). The V segment lost 8 bases and the J segment 1 base; nucleotides outside the gene matches: 5. In DNA form, the CDR3 reads TGTGCCGGTAGCGGGGGACTCCAAGAGACCCAGTACTTC. It is translated as CAGSGGLQETQYF.

The V gene is TRBV19, the J gene TRBJ2-7; D gene unclear. V was clipped by 8 bases and J by 4 bases, with 18 bases between them. The CDR3 consists of 14 residues. The germline CDR1 and CDR2 sequences are LNHDA and SQIVND (reference sequence). The CDR3 DNA reads TGTGCCAGTGGAACGGCGGTGTCTCGGTACGAGCAGTACTTC. Amino acids: CASGTAVSRYEQYF.

This clone was seen once. J is TRBJ2-2 and V is TRBV11-1; D not resolved. This CDR3 region has 13 residues. V was pared by 6 bases and J by 5 bases, with 10 bases between. The V gene's germline CDR1 is SGHAT and CDR2 FQDESV (reference sequence). CDR3 in DNA: TGTGCCAGCAGGGGCCTCAGGACCGGGGAGCTGTTTTTT. This gives the protein CASRGLRTGELFF.

This rearrangement joins TRBV15 to TRBJ1-3; D is unclear. This CDR3 is built from 14 residues. V lost 9 bases to trimming and J lost 4 bases, with 16 bases between them. Germline V gene lookup returns CDR1 LNHNV and CDR2 YYDKDF (reference sequence). The CDR3 loop reads CATVHSGEGNTIYF. The CDR3 DNA reads as TGTGCCACTGTCCACTCCGGGGAGGGAAACACCATATATTTT.

The chain couples TRBV6-5 to TRBJ1-1; tentative D call: TRBD1 (5 bases). Trimming shortened V by 3 bases and J by 2 bases, and 16 bases separated the two germline ends. The CDR3 loop spans 16 amino acids. Germline V CDR1 and CDR2: MNHEY, SVGAGI. This CDR3 reads CASSYHTGTPNTEAFF. The CDR3 nucleotides read TGTGCCAGCAGTTATCATACCGGGACTCCAAACACTGAAGCTTTCTTT.